Listed here are 2 T cell receptor beta chains from one sample, sequenced in a study of human T cells and chemical hapten exposure. TCRdb reanalysed the RACE reads using MiXCR and keeps one entry per CDR3 protein. Of 85,000 to 100,000 distinct CDR3 sequences listed, about an eighth are singletons. Regarding time point: patch test 1, 2 weeks after DPC sensitization. Regarding treatment: therapeutic diphenylcyclopropenone sensitization with weekly scalp DPC. This material consisted of whole blood, taken in connection with sensitization to the hapten diphenylcyclopropenone (DPC). Receptors originate from a woman aged 40-49 years with alopecia areata. Some clones in this sample may be carry-over from other donors' samples.

This chain joins TRBV30 and TRBJ1-1; 9 nucleotides agree with TRBD1. The trim removed 0 bases at V and 1 base at J, leaving 3 bases unmatched. The CDR3 consists of 15 residues. Per germline, CDR1 GTSNPN and CDR2 SVGIG (reference sequence). CDR3 nucleotide sequence: TGTGCCTGGAGTGTACAGGGGGCGGGGAACACTGAAGCTTTCTTT. Translated, it gives CAWSVQGAGNTEAFF. Combining the CDR3 with reference TRBV30 and TRBJ1-1 gives the whole variable domain SQTIHQWPATLVQPVGSPLSLECTVEGTSNPNLYWYRQAAGRGLQLLFYSVGIGQISSEVPQNLSASRPQDRQFILSSKKLLLSDSGFYLCAWSVQGAGNTEAFFGQGTRLTVV.

This clonotype came up many times. The chain combines TRBV7-6 with TRBJ2-5; TRBD1 aligns across 7 bases. This CDR3 contains 18 residues. V lost 0 bases, J lost 0 bases, and 10 bases stayed unmatched. Germline V lookup: CDR1 SGHVS, CDR2 FNYEAQ. The CDR3, as DNA: TGTGCCAGCAGCTTAGCGGTCCAGGGGGTATTAGACCAAGAGACCCAGTACTTC. Its protein is CASSLAVQGVLDQETQYF.